One and the same sample provided the 27 T cell receptor beta chains below, sequenced in a study of T cells after yellow fever vaccination. TCRdb redid the calling of the 5' RACE reads with MiXCR, one entry per CDR3 protein. The table lists around 180,000 distinct CDR3 sequences, 6.2% of them singletons, with about 2.8% in the top ten. Source: CD4+ T cells sorted from PBMCs, taken on the day of the first yellow fever vaccination. Receptors were obtained from a man aged 18 to 29 who received the YFV17D yellow fever vaccine.

V and J are TRBV6-2 or TRBV6-3 and TRBJ2-3; 8 nucleotides line up with TRBD2. The CDR3 runs to 15 residues. V lost 6 bases to trimming and J lost 2 bases; unmatched junction nucleotides: 7. Per the germline V gene, CDR1 is MNHEY and CDR2 is SVGEGT. CDR3 coding DNA: TGTGCCAGCAGGGCGGGGGGCTTGAACACAGATACGCAGTATTTT. This codes for CASRAGGLNTDTQYF.

A remark on this clonotype: Possible read error: a much larger clone is one base away. Since no conserved phenylalanine or tryptophan closes the CDR3, a read error is the likely cause. The rearrangement links TRBV11-2 to TRBJ2-5; D gene uncertain. This CDR3 is built from 13 residues. V was clipped by 5 bases and J by 2 bases, with 9 bases between them. Germline CDR1 is SGHAT and CDR2 is FQNNGV. CDR3 bases: TGTGCCAGCAGCCTCGACGCTCAAGAGACCCAGTACTAC. This sequence encodes CASSLDAQETQYY.

This clonotype was counted many times. CDR3 in DNA: TGTGCCATCAGTGAGTCGTGGGACAGGGACTACAATGAGCAGTTCTTC. This sequence encodes CAISESWDRDYNEQFF. This sequence joins TRBV10-3 and TRBJ2-1, with 9 bases lining up with TRBD1. The CDR3 extends over 16 amino acids. The V and J ends lost 0 bases and 3 bases, in that order; junction bases with no gene match: 3. Germline loops: CDR1 ENHRY, CDR2 SYGVKD.

This clonotype was recorded many times. The genes are TRBV24-1 and TRBJ1-2; TRBD1 agrees at 9 bases. There are 14 residues in the CDR3. The germline CDR1 and CDR2 sequences are KGHDR and SFDVKD. Trimming removed 3 bases from V and 4 bases from J; junction bases left unmatched: 2. The CDR3 bases are TGTGCCACCAGTGATCGGGACAGGGCCTATGGCTACACCTTC. This encodes CATSDRDRAYGYTF.

The J gene is TRBJ1-1, the V gene TRBV4-2; no clear D gene. CDR1 and CDR2 (germline): LGHNA, YNFKEQ. Deletions cut 3 bases from V and 5 bases from J, with 16 bases between. This CDR3 has 15 residues. CDR3 residues: CASSHDPASRTEAFF. In nucleotides, the CDR3 is TGTGCCAGCAGCCACGACCCCGCGTCCCGGACTGAAGCTTTCTTT.

This clonotype was seen ten or more times. One end of the junction does not line up with germline, which may come from a read error. The chain has TRBV11-1 and TRBJ2-3; D unclear. CDR1 and CDR2 from the germline V gene are SGHAT and FQDESV (reference sequence). The CDR3 extends over 14 amino acids. The CDR3 DNA reads as TGTGCCAGCAGTTTAGCAGGCGCGGCAGATACGCAGTATTTT. It encodes CASSLAGAADTQYF.

In this sample, this clonotype turned up a few times. This sequence joins TRBV11-2 and TRBJ2-3; tentative D call: TRBD2 (6 bases). Germline-derived CDR1 and CDR2 are SGHAT and FQNNGV. The V end was cut by 10 bases, the J end by 4 bases, with 18 bases between. The CDR3 length is 14 residues. The CDR3 spells CATSSPGSADTQYF. CDR3 bases: TGTGCCACCTCTTCTCCCGGGAGCGCAGATACGCAGTATTTT.

This clonotype came up many times. The V and J genes are TRBV4-2 and TRBJ2-3; the D gene is possibly TRBD1 (5 bases). The V gene's germline CDR1 is LGHNA and CDR2 YNFKEQ. The CDR3 has 18 amino acids. V was cut by 1 base and J by 2 bases, with 19 bases left in between. CDR3: CASSQGKGAAESTDTQYF. In DNA form, the CDR3 reads TGTGCCAGCAGCCAAGGAAAAGGGGCGGCGGAGTCCACAGATACGCAGTATTTT.

This clonotype was counted many times. This sequence joins TRBV5-1 and TRBJ2-5, with 7 bases matching TRBD1. This CDR3 has 14 residues. With 2 bases clipped from V and 3 bases from J, the junction kept 4 bases outside the gene matches. Germline CDR1 SGHRS, CDR2 YFSETQ. In DNA, the CDR3 is TGCGCCAGCAGCTTTAGGGACAGCAAAGAGACCCAGTACTTC. Protein product: CASSFRDSKETQYF.

This clonotype was recorded at least ten times. The J gene is TRBJ2-6, the V gene TRBV4-2; TRBD1 or TRBD2 may be the D gene (5 bases each). V was trimmed by 1 base and J by 8 bases, leaving 12 bases between them. The CDR3 has 15 residues. Germline values: CDR1 LGHNA, CDR2 YNFKEQ. Written as DNA, the CDR3 is TGTGCCAGCAGCCAAGGAGGGACCTCACCCAACGTCCTGACTTTC. Protein product: CASSQGGTSPNVLTF.

The rearrangement links TRBV12-3 or TRBV12-4 to TRBJ2-7; maybe TRBD2 (6 bases). The CDR3 spans 13 residues. V was shortened by 5 bases and J by 5 bases, with 13 bases between the two germline ends. The CDR3 here is CASSRDSWDEQYF. CDR3 DNA sequence: TGTGCCAGCAGTAGGGACTCATGGGACGAGCAGTACTTC.

The chain combines TRBV27 with TRBJ2-4; the D gene is possibly TRBD1 (5 bases). Trimming cost V 5 bases and J 9 bases, with 23 bases left between them. CDR3 length: 16 residues. Germline V gene data show CDR1 as MNHEY and CDR2 as SMNVEV (reference sequence). This chain's CDR3 is CASSPQDAAARGIQYF. CDR3 nucleotide sequence: TGTGCCAGCAGTCCCCAGGACGCCGCCGCTAGGGGCATTCAGTACTTC.

This clonotype was detected a few times. The chain recombines TRBV4-1 with TRBJ2-1, with D perhaps TRBD1 or TRBD2 (5 bases each). Deletions cut 2 bases from V and 7 bases from J, with 18 bases between. Germline V gene lookup returns CDR1 MGHRA and CDR2 YSYEKL. This CDR3 is 16 amino acids long. The CDR3 spells CASSQPVGRTGNEQFF. The CDR3, as DNA: TGCGCCAGCAGCCAACCGGTGGGGCGGACTGGGAATGAGCAGTTCTTC.

The chain joins TRBV5-6 to TRBJ2-5, with 9 bases fitting TRBD1. The CDR3 is 17 residues long. The germline CDR1 and CDR2 sequences are SGHDT and YYEEEE. V lost 0 bases to trimming and J lost 2 bases; unmatched junction nucleotides: 8. The CDR3 nucleotides read TGTGCCAGCAGCTTGGGACGGGGACAGGGCGAACAAGAGACCCAGTACTTC. This translates into CASSLGRGQGEQETQYF. Full variable domain (outside the CDR3, taken from reference TRBV5-6 and TRBJ2-5): DAGVTQSPTHLIKTRGQQVTLRCSPKSGHDTVSWYQQALGQGPQFIFQYYEEEERQRGNFPDRFSGHQFPNYSSELNVNALLLGDSALYLCASSLGRGQGEQETQYFGPGTRLLVL.

There are a few counts of this clonotype. The genes are TRBV25-1 and TRBJ1-4, with 7 bases aligning to TRBD1. The junction had 9 bases not matched to a gene; V was cut back by 4 bases and J by 7 bases. The CDR3 contains 15 residues. Germline CDR1 reads MGHDK; CDR2 reads SYGVNS. This CDR3 is CASSVHRGFGEKLFF. The CDR3, as DNA: TGTGCCAGCAGTGTGCACAGGGGCTTCGGTGAAAAACTGTTTTTT.

This clonotype occurred many times. This chain links TRBV6-2 or TRBV6-3 with TRBJ1-5; 10 nucleotides match TRBD1. The junction had 3 bases not matched to a gene; V was cut back by 5 bases and J by 2 bases. From germline, CDR1 is MNHEY and CDR2 SVGEGT. The CDR3 runs 15 residues. The CDR3 spells CASSPGTGGNQPQHF. The CDR3 DNA is TGTGCCAGCAGTCCCGGGACAGGGGGCAATCAGCCCCAGCATTTT.

This clonotype was counted at least ten times. The chain couples TRBV5-4 to TRBJ2-3; no definite D call. The CDR3 loop spans 11 amino acids. The ends were cut back, 4 bases at V and 5 bases at J, with 5 bases in the middle. The germline V gene has CDR1 SGHNT and CDR2 YYREEE (reference sequence). CDR3 in DNA: TGTGCCAGCAGCGCGCGAGATACGCAGTATTTT. It yields the protein CASSARDTQYF. Filled out from reference TRBV5-4 and TRBJ2-3, the complete variable domain reads ETGVTQSPTHLIKTRGQQVTLRCSSQSGHNTVSWYQQALGQGPQFIFQYYREEENGRGNFPPRFSGLQFPNYSSELNVNALELDDSALYLCASSARDTQYFGPGTRLTVL.

The chain employs TRBV7-2 and TRBJ1-1, with 7 bases fitting TRBD1. Germline V CDR1 and CDR2: SGHTA, FQGNSA. Germline trimming cut 5 bases from V and 4 bases from J; bases unmatched to any gene: 16. CDR3 length equals 17 residues. In nucleotides, the CDR3 is TGTGCCAGCAGCACGAAACGCTGGGGACAGTGGGGCACTGAAGCTTTCTTT. Protein sequence: CASSTKRWGQWGTEAFF.

This clonotype was recorded many times. The chain links TRBV12-3 or TRBV12-4 to TRBJ2-2; no clear D gene. V was shortened by 3 bases and J by 5 bases, with 13 bases between the two germline ends. The CDR3 has 15 residues. CDR3 DNA: TGTGCCAGCAGTTTCTCTTCCTGGAATACCGGGGAGCTGTTTTTT. This translates into CASSFSSWNTGELFF.

The chain has TRBV28 and TRBJ2-7; D is possibly TRBD1 (6 bases). Trimming cost V 7 bases and J 2 bases, with 9 bases left between them. CDR1 and CDR2 from the germline V gene are MDHEN and SYDVKM. The CDR3 sequence is 12 residues long. The CDR3 DNA reads TGTGCCAGCACGGACAGAGCCTACGAGCAGTACGTC. Protein: CASTDRAYEQYV.

J is TRBJ2-3 and V is TRBV4-1, with D tentatively TRBD1 or TRBD2 (6 bases each). CDR1 and CDR2 from the germline V gene are MGHRA and YSYEKL. Trimming took off 1 base at V and 3 bases at J, with 20 bases between the two ends. The CDR3 is made up of 18 amino acids. The CDR3 region has the DNA TGCGCCAGCAGCCAAGGGGCTCGGGGGCCCCAAGGGACAGATACGCAGTATTTT. Translation: CASSQGARGPQGTDTQYF.

This clonotype was recorded at least ten times. The chain has TRBV7-2 and TRBJ2-5; 9 bases fit TRBD2. The CDR3 length is 15 residues. Germline V gives CDR1 SGHTA, CDR2 FQGNSA. Germline trimming cut 4 bases from V and 2 bases from J; bases unmatched to any gene: 5. CDR3 sequence (DNA): TGTGCCAGCAGCTCGGGACTAGCTCAACAAGAGACCCAGTACTTC. The encoded protein is CASSSGLAQQETQYF.

The rearrangement links TRBV7-2 to TRBJ2-7; TRBD2 matches 7 bases. Germline V lookup: CDR1 SGHTA, CDR2 FQGNSA. The CDR3 is 16 residues long. The V gene end was trimmed by 2 bases and the J gene end by 0 bases; junction bases not matched to a gene: 7. CDR3 amino acids: CASSLMLGDYSYEQYF. The CDR3 DNA sequence: TGTGCCAGCAGCTTAATGTTAGGGGACTACTCCTACGAGCAGTACTTC.

This clonotype has ten or more counts. J is TRBJ1-1 and V is TRBV19; no reliable D call. Germline V CDR1 and CDR2: LNHDA, SQIVND (reference sequence). The CDR3 contains 14 residues. V lost 4 bases to trimming and J lost 4 bases, with 13 bases between them. The CDR3 protein is CASSTFSLGTEAFF. CDR3 coding DNA: TGTGCCAGTAGTACTTTCAGTTTGGGCACTGAAGCTTTCTTT. The whole variable domain, remainder taken from reference TRBV19 and TRBJ1-1, is DGGITQSPKYLFRKEGQNVTLSCEQNLNHDAMYWYRQDPGQGLRLIYYSQIVNDFQKGDIAEGYSVSREKKESFPLTVTSAQKNPTAFYLCASSTFSLGTEAFFGQGTRLTVV.

V usage is TRBV11-2 and J usage is TRBJ2-1; TRBD2 might be the D (7 bases). The germline V and J ends were trimmed by 5 bases and 5 bases, with 28 bases remaining between them. This CDR3 comprises 19 residues. Germline values: CDR1 SGHAT, CDR2 FQNNGV. In DNA, the CDR3 is TGTGCCAGCAGCCAGGTGGGGGGGGCCCATTCCCCCAATGACAATGAGCAGTTCTTC. Translated: CASSQVGGAHSPNDNEQFF.

Many counts were recorded for this clonotype. The V and J genes are TRBV5-1 and TRBJ2-2; D ambiguous. The V gene's germline CDR1 is SGHRS and CDR2 YFSETQ. V lost 5 bases, J lost 0 bases, and 8 bases lay in between. This CDR3 is built from 14 residues. The CDR3 spells CASRDAPNTGELFF. For the CDR3, the DNA is TGCGCCAGCAGGGACGCCCCGAACACCGGGGAGCTGTTTTTT.

The genes are TRBV20-1 and TRBJ2-5; TRBD2 matches 7 bases. This CDR3 has 14 residues. Trimming cost V 7 bases and J 0 bases; bases outside gene matches: 8. The germline CDR1 and CDR2 sequences are DFQATT and SNEGSKA (reference sequence). CDR3 protein: CSGVAGGYQETQYF. Written as DNA, the CDR3 is TGCAGTGGTGTCGCCGGGGGGTACCAAGAGACCCAGTACTTC.